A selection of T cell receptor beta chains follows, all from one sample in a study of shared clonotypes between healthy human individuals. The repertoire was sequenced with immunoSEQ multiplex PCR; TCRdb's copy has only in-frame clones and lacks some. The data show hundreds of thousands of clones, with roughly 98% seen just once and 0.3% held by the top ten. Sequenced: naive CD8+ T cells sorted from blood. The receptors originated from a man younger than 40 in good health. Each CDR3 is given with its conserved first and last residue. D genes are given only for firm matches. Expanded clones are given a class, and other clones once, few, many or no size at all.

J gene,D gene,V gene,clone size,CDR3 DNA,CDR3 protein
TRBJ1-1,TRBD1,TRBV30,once,TGTGCCTCATTGACAGGGGGCTTCTTGGGGAACACTGAAGCTTTCTTT,CASLTGGFLGNTEAFF
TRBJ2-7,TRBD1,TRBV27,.,TGTGCCAGCAGTTTAAGGACAGGGTTCGAGCAGTACTTC,CASSLRTGFEQYF
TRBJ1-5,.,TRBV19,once,TGTGCCAGTAGTATCTTGGGGCACCTAGAGCAGCCCCAGCATTTT,CASSILGHLEQPQHF
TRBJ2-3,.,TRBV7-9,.,TGTGCCAGCAGCTTGTTTTCGGCAGATACGCAGTATTTT,CASSLFSADTQYF
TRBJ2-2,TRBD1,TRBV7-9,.,TGTGCCAGCAGCTCGAGAGGCACAGGGGGTAACACCGGGGAGCTGTTTTTT,CASSSRGTGGNTGELFF
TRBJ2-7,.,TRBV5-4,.,TGTGCCAGCAGCTTGATGGGTTCTCCCATCGACGAGCAGTACTTC,CASSLMGSPIDEQYF
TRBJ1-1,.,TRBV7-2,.,TGTGCCAGCAGCTTAAGGTCTGGAATTAACACTGAAGCTTTCTTT,CASSLRSGINTEAFF
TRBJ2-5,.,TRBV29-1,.,TGCAGCGGAGGGAGATCGGGTGAGACCCAGTACTTC,CSGGRSGETQYF
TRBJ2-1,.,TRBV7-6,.,TGTGCCAGCAGCTCAATCGCTGGCTCCTACAATGAGCAGTTCTTC,CASSSIAGSYNEQFF
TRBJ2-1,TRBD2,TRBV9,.,TGTGCCAGCAGCGTAGATAGCGGGAGAAGCGGCAATGAGCAGTTCTTC,CASSVDSGRSGNEQFF
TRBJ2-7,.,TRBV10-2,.,TGCGCCAGCAGTGATGGGCAGGAGAACGAGCAGTACTTC,CASSDGQENEQYF
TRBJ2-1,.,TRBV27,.,TGTGCCAGCACCAGGGCCGGCTCAGTCTATGAGCAGTTCTTC,CASTRAGSVYEQFF
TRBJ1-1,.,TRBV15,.,TGTGCCACCAGCAGATCCGAGGGGTGGCGAACTGAAGCTTTCTTT,CATSRSEGWRTEAFF
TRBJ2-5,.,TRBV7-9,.,TGTGCCAGCAGCCCGCCACGAGTGTCGGGGGAGACCCAGTACTTC,CASSPPRVSGETQYF
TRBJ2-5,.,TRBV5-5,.,TGTGCCAGCAGCTTGGACTTGATGGAGACCCAGTACTTC,CASSLDLMETQYF
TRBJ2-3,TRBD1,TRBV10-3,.,TGTGCCATCAGTGAGGTGGGACAGGGGACAGATACGCAGTATTTT,CAISEVGQGTDTQYF
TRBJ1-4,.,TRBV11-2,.,TGTGCCAGCAGCTTAGGTCTCCCCGCCGAGGATGAAAAACTGTTTTTT,CASSLGLPAEDEKLFF
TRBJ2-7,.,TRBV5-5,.,TGTGCCAGCAGCTTGACACCGACCTACGAGCAGTACTTC,CASSLTPTYEQYF
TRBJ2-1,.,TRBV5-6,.,TGTGCCAGCAGCTTGGGACCGGAGCAGTTCTTC,CASSLGPEQFF
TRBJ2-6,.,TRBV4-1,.,TGCGCCAGCAGCCGTACAGGGCCTGGGGCCAACGTCCTGACTTTC,CASSRTGPGANVLTF
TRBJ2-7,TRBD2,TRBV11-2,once,TGTGCCAGCACCTCTCCTTGGGGACTAGCGGGAGGCGAGAGCGAGCAGTACTTC,CASTSPWGLAGGESEQYF
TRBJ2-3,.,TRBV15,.,TGTGCCACCAGCCAGAGAGCTAGCGATACGCAGTATTTT,CATSQRASDTQYF
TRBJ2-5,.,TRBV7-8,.,TGTGCCAGCAGCCCTTATCCAGGCCTAAAAGAGACCCAGTACTTC,CASSPYPGLKETQYF
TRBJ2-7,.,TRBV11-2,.,TGTGCCAGCAGCTTAGATGGGGACGGATTCTACGAGCAGTACTTC,CASSLDGDGFYEQYF
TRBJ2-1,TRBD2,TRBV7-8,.,TGTGCCAGCAGCCTAGTAACTAGCGGGAGCGATGAGCAGTTCTTC,CASSLVTSGSDEQFF
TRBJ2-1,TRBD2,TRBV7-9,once,TGTGCCAGCAGCTTTCCCCGGACTAGCGGGAGGGCGGGCTACAATGAGCAGTTCTTC,CASSFPRTSGRAGYNEQFF
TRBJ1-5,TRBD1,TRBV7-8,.,TGTGCCAGCAGCTTAGTGGAGGGGGCGGCTCAGCCCCAGCATTTT,CASSLVEGAAQPQHF
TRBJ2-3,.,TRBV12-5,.,TGTGCTAGTGGTCCGGGCCCGGGGGCAGATACGCAGTATTTT,CASGPGPGADTQYF
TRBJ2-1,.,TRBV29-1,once,TGCAGCGTTGAACTAGCGGAGGGGGTGTGCTTCTTC,CSVELAEGVCFF
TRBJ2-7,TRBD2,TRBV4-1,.,TGCGCCAGCAGCCAATTAGCGGGAGGTTACGAGCAGTACTTC,CASSQLAGGYEQYF
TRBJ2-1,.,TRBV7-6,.,TGTGCCAGCAGCTTAGAGTCTAACTGGTACAATGAGCAGTTCTTC,CASSLESNWYNEQFF
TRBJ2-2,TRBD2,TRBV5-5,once,TGTGCCAGCAGCTTGCTAGCGGGAGGGCCAGCGGCCGGGGAGCTGTTTTTT,CASSLLAGGPAAGELFF
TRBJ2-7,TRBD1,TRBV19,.,TGTGCCAGTAGTATTCAGGGGGCAGTTTACGAGCAGTACTTC,CASSIQGAVYEQYF
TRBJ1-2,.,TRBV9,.,TGTGCCAGCAGCGCTCCCATCGGGACGGACTATGGCTACACCTTC,CASSAPIGTDYGYTF
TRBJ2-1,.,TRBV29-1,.,TGCAGCGTTGACGGGAGCTCCTACAATGAGCAGTTCTTC,CSVDGSSYNEQFF
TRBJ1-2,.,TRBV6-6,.,TGTGCCAGCAGGGCACTGAACTATGGCTACACCTTC,CASRALNYGYTF
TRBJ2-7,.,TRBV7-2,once,TGTGCCAGCAGCCCTAACAAGGTAGAGCAGTACTTC,CASSPNKVEQYF
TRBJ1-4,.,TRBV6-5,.,TGTGCCAGCAGTTACTCCGGCGCCCAACTGTTTTTT,CASSYSGAQLFF
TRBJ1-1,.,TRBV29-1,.,TGCAGCGCACAGAGGGACACTGAAGCTTTCTTT,CSAQRDTEAFF
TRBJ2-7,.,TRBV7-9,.,TGTGCCAGCAGCTTGAGTACTCGCGAGCAGTACTTC,CASSLSTREQYF
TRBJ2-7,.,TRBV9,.,TGTGCCAGCAGCAAAGACCCAGGGGCCTACGAGCAGTACTTC,CASSKDPGAYEQYF
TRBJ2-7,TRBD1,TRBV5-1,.,TGCGCCAGCAGCCAGACAGGGCGAAACGAGCAGTACTTC,CASSQTGRNEQYF
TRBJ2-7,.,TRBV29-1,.,TGCAGCGTTGAAGCGGGTAGGGGTTACGAGCAGTACTTC,CSVEAGRGYEQYF
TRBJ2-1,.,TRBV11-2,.,TGTGCCAGCAGCTTAGATCTCAATGAGCAGTTCTTC,CASSLDLNEQFF
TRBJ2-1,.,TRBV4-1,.,TGCGCCAGCAGCCAAGGCGTCGTCTCCTACAATGAGCAGTTCTTC,CASSQGVVSYNEQFF
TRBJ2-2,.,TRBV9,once,TGTGCCAGCAGCGTCGGTGGAGAAACCACCGGGGAGCTGTTTTTT,CASSVGGETTGELFF
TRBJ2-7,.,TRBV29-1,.,TGCAGCGCCGAGGGGACAAACTACGAGCAGTACTTC,CSAEGTNYEQYF
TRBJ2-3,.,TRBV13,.,TGTGCCAGCAGCTTAGACACTCGGGATACGCAGTATTTT,CASSLDTRDTQYF
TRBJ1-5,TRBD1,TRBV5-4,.,TGTGCCAGCAGCGCAGACAGGGGGCAGCCCCAGCATTTT,CASSADRGQPQHF
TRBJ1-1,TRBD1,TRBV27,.,TGTGCCAGCATTCGGACAGGGGCCACCACTGAAGCTTTCTTT,CASIRTGATTEAFF
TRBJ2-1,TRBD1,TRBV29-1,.,TGCAGCGTGACCCCCTACAGGGGCTCTTACAATGAGCAGTTCTTC,CSVTPYRGSYNEQFF
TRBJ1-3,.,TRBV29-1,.,TGCAGCGCTATGTCCGGACATCACGGAAACACCATATATTTT,CSAMSGHHGNTIYF